Here is one T cell receptor (beta chain) with its context. Its target is unknown. The whole isolated RNA underwent reverse transcription, so sequencing captured expressed TCRB transcripts. Clones were sequenced by immunoSEQ multiplex PCR, and TCRdb holds only the in-frame ones, with some missing. The repertoire holds fewer than 450,000 clones, with approximately 12% as singletons. The data are from a study of beta chain features in type 1 diabetes. Findings of the study overall: Amplification by PCR could prefer shorter templates, with the same effect in patients and controls. Relative to healthy donors, patients appeared to have naive, central memory and Treg TCRB repertoires that were more similar. TCRB CDR3 length was moderately but significantly reduced in all four CD4+ subsets of Type 1 diabetes patients.

The clonotype comes from a woman aged 18 to 35 with type 1 diabetes. Material for sequencing was naive CD4+ T cells from blood.

The chain's CDR3 is CASSQDHLAGGIAKNIQYF. The CDR3 nucleotides read TGCGCCAGCAGCCAAGATCATCTAGCGGGAGGTATCGCCAAAAACATTCAGTACTTC. This chain connects TRBV4-1 to TRBJ2-4; 11 nucleotides agree with TRBD2. V lost 0 bases to trimming and J lost 1 base; unmatched junction nucleotides: 8. Germline-derived CDR1 and CDR2 are MGHRA and YSYEKL. The CDR3 sequence is 19 residues long.